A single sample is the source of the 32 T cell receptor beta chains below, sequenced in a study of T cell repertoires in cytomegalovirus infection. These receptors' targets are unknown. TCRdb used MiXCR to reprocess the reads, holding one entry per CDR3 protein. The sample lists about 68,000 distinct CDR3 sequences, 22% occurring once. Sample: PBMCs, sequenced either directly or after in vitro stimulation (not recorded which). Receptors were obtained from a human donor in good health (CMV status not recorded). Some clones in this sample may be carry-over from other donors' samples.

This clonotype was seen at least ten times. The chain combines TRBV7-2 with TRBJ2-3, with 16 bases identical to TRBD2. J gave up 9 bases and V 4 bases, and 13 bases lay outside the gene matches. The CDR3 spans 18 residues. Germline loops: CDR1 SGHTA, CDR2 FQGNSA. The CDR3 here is CASSSTGTSGRAPGTQYF. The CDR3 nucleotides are TGTGCCAGCAGCTCCACCGGGACTAGCGGGAGGGCCCCTGGCACGCAGTATTTT.

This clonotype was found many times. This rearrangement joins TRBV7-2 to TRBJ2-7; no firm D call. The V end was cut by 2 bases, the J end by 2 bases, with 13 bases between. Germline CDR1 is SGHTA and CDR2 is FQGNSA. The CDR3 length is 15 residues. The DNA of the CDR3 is TGTGCCAGCAGCTTATCACCCCTTGGGGCCTACGAGCAGTACTTC. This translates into CASSLSPLGAYEQYF.

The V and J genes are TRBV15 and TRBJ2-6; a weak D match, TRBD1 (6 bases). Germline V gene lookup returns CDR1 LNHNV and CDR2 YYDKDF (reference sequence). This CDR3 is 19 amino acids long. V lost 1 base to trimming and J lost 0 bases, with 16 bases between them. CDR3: CATSRVGYQGYSGANVLTF. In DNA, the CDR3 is TGTGCCACCAGCAGAGTGGGGTATCAGGGGTACTCTGGGGCCAACGTCCTGACTTTC. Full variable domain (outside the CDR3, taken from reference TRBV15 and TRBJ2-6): DAMVIQNPRYQVTQFGKPVTLSCSQTLNHNVMYWYQQKSSQAPKLLFHYYDKDFNNEADTPDNFQSRRPNTSFCFLDIRSPGLGDTAMYLCATSRVGYQGYSGANVLTFGAGSRLTVL.

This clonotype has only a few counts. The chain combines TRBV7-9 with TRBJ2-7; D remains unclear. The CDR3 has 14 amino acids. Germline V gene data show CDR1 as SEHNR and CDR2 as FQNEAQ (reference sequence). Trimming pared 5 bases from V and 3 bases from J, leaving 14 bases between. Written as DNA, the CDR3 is TGTGCCAGCAGCCTAGTGGATACAAACTACGAGCAGTACTTC. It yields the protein CASSLVDTNYEQYF.

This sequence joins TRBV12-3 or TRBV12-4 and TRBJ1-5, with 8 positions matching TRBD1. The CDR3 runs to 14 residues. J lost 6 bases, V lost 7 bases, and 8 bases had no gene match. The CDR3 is CASTAGGGVQPQHF. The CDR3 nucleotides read TGTGCCAGCACCGCAGGGGGCGGCGTTCAGCCCCAGCATTTT.

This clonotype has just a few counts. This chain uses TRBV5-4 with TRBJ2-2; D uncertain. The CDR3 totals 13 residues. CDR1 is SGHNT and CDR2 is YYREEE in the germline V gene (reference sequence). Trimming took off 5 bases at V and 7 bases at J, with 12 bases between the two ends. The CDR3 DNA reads TGTGCCAGCAGTTATATGGGCAGCGGGGAGCTGTTTTTT. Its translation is CASSYMGSGELFF.

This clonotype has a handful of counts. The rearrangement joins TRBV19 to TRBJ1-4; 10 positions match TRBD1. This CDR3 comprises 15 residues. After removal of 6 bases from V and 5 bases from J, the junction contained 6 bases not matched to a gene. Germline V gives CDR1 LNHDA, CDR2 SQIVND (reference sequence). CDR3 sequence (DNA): TGTGCCAGTAGACGACAGGGGGCATGGAATGAAAAACTGTTTTTT. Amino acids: CASRRQGAWNEKLFF.

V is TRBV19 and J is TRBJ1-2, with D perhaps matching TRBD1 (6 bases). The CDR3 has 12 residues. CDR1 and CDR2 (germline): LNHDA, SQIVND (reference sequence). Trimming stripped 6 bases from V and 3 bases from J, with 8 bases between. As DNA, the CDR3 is TGTGCCAGTAGGGACAGCTACTATGGCTACACCTTC. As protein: CASRDSYYGYTF.

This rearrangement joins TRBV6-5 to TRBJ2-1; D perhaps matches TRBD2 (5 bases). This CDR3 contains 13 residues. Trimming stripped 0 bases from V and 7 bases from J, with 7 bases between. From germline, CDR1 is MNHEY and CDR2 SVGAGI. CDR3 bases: TGTGCCAGCAGTTACTCAGCGGTGAATGAGCAGTTCTTC. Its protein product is CASSYSAVNEQFF.

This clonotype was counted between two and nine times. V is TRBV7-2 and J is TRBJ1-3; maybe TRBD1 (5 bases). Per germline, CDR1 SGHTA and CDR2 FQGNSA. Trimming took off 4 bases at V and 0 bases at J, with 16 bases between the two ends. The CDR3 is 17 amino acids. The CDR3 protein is CASSSLVGATSGNTIYF. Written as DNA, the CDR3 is TGTGCCAGCAGCTCCCTGGTTGGGGCCACCTCTGGAAACACCATATATTTT. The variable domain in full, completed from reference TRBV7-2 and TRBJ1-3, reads GAGVSQSPSNKVTEKGKDVELRCDPISGHTALYWYRQSLGQGLEFLIYFQGNSAPDKSGLPSDRFSAERTGGSVSTLTIQRTQQEDSAVYLCASSSLVGATSGNTIYFGEGSWLTVV.

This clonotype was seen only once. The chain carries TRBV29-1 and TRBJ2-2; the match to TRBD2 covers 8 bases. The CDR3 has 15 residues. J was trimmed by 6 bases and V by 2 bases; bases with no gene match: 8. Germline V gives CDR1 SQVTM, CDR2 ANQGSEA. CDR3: CSVEITGGPSGELFF. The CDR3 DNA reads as TGCAGCGTTGAAATCACGGGAGGGCCATCCGGGGAGCTGTTTTTT.

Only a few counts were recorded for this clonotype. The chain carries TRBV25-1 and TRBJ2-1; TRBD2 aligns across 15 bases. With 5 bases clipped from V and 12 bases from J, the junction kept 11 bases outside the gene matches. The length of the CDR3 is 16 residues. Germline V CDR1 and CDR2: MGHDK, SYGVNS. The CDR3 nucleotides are TGTGCCAGCAGTTCCCCCGGACTAGCGGGAGGGCACGGGCAGTTCTTC. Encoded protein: CASSSPGLAGGHGQFF.

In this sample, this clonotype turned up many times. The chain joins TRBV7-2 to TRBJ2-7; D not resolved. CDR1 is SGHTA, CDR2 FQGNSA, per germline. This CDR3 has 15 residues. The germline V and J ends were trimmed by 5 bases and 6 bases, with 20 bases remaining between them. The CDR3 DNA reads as TGTGCCAGCAGCCAACGACAAGGGTCTTTCTCCGAGCAGTACTTC. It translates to CASSQRQGSFSEQYF.

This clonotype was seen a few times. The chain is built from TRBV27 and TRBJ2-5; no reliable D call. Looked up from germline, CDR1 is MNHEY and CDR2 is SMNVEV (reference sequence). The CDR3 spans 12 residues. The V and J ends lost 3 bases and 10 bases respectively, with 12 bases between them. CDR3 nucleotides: TGTGCCAGCAGTTTGATACTGGGCGACCAGTACTTC. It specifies CASSLILGDQYF.

CDR3 protein: CASSLGWGSGYGYTF. DNA of the CDR3: TGTGCCAGCAGTTTAGGTTGGGGGAGCGGGTATGGCTACACCTTC. J is TRBJ1-2 and V is TRBV27, with D possibly TRBD1 on 5 matching bases. The V and J ends lost 2 bases and 5 bases respectively, with 15 bases between them. The CDR3 loop spans 15 amino acids. Germline V gene data show CDR1 as MNHEY and CDR2 as SMNVEV (reference sequence).

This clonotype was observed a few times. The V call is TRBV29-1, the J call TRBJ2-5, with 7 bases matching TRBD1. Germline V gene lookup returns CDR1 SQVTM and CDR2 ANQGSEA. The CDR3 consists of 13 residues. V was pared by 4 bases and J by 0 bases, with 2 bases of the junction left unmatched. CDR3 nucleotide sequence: TGCAGCGTTGCACAGGGGAACCAAGAGACCCAGTACTTC. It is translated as CSVAQGNQETQYF.

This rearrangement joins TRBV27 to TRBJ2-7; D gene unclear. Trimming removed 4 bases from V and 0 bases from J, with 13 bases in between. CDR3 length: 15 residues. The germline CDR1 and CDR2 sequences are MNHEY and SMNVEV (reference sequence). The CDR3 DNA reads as TGTGCCAGCAGTTCCCCTTCACTTGGCTCCTACGAGCAGTACTTC. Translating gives CASSSPSLGSYEQYF.

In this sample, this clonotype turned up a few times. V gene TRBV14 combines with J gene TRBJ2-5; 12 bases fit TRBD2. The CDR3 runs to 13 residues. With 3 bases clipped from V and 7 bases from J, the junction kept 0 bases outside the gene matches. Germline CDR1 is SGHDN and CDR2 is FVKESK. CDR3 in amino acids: CASSQGLAGTQYF. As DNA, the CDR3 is TGTGCCAGCAGCCAGGGACTAGCGGGGACCCAGTACTTC. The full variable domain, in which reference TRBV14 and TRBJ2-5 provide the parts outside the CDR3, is EAGVTQFPSHSVIEKGQTVTLRCDPISGHDNLYWYRRVMGKEIKFLLHFVKESKQDESGMPNNRFLAERTGGTYSTLKVQPAELEDSGVYFCASSQGLAGTQYFGPGTRLLVL.

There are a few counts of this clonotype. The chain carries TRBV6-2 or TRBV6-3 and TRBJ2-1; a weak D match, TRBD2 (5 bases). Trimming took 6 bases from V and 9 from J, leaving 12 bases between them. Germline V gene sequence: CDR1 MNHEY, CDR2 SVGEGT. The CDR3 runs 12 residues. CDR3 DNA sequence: TGTGCCAGCAGCCAGCCCAGCGGTGAGCAGTTCTTC. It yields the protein CASSQPSGEQFF.

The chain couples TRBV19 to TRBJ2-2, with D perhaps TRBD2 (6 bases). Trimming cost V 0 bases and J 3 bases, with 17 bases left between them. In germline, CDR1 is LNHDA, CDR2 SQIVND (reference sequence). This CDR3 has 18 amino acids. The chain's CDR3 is CASSIDPGGIQDTGELFF. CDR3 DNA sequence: TGTGCCAGTAGTATAGATCCGGGCGGGATACAGGACACCGGGGAGCTGTTTTTT.

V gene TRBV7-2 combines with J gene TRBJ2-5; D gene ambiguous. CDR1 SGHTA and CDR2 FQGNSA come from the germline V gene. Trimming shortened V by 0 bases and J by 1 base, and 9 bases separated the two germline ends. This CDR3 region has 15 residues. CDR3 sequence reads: CASSLAASLQETQYF. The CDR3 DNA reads TGTGCCAGCAGCTTAGCTGCCAGCCTCCAAGAGACCCAGTACTTC. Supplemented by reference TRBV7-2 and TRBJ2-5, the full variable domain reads GAGVSQSPSNKVTEKGKDVELRCDPISGHTALYWYRQSLGQGLEFLIYFQGNSAPDKSGLPSDRFSAERTGGSVSTLTIQRTQQEDSAVYLCASSLAASLQETQYFGPGTRLLVL.

In DNA, the CDR3 is TGTGCCAGCAGCGTAACGGTTATCTCTGGAAACACCATATATTTT. Amino acid sequence: CASSVTVISGNTIYF. The V and J genes are TRBV7-8 and TRBJ1-3; D is undetermined. V was shortened by 5 bases and J by 0 bases, with 11 bases between the two germline ends. The CDR3 extends over 15 amino acids. CDR1 and CDR2 from the germline V gene are SGHVS and FQNEAQ.

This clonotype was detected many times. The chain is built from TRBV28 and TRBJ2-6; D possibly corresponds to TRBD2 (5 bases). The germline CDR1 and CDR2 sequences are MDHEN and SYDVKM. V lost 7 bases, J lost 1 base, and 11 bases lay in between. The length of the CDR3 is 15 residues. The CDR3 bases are TGTGCCAGCACTAGGCGGGTGTCTGGGGCCAACGTCCTGACTTTC. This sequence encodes CASTRRVSGANVLTF.

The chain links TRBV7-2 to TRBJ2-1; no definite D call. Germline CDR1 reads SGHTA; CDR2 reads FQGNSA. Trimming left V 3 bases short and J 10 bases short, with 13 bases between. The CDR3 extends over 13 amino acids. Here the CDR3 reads CASSFDPSAEQFF. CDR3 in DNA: TGTGCCAGCAGCTTCGATCCCTCCGCGGAGCAGTTCTTC.

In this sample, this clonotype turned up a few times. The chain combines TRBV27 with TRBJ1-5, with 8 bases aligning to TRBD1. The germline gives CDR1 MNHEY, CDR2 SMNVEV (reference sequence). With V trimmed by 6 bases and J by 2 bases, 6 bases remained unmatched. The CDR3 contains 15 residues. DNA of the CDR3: TGTGCCAGCAGCCCGGACAGGGAGGGCAATCAGCCCCAGCATTTT. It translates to CASSPDREGNQPQHF.

The CDR3 region has the DNA TGTGCCAGCTCACCACCAACAGCCGACGATGAGCAGTTCTTC. Translation: CASSPPTADDEQFF. This rearrangement joins TRBV18 to TRBJ2-1; D is unclear. Per germline, CDR1 KGHSH and CDR2 LQKENI. Deletions cut 0 bases from V and 8 bases from J, with 11 bases between. The CDR3 is 14 amino acids.

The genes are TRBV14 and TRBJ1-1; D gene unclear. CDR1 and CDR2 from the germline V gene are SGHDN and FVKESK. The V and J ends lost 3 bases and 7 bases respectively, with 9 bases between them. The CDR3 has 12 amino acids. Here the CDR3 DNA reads TGTGCCAGCAGCCAGGCGGGATATGAAGCTTTCTTT. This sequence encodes CASSQAGYEAFF.

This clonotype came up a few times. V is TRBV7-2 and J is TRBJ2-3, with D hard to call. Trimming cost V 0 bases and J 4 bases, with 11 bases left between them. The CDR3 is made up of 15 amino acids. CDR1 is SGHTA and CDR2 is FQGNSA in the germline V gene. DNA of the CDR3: TGTGCCAGCAGCTTAGCACCCCAGGCATCAGATACGCAGTATTTT. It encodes CASSLAPQASDTQYF.

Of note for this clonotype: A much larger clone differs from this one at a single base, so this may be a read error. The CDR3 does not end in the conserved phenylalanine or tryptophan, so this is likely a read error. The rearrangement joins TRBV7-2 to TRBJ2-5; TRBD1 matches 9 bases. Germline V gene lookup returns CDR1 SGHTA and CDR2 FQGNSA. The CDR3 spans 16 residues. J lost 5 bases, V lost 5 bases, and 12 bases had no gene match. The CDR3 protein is CASSPTLTGGPETQYS. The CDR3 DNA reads TGTGCCAGCAGCCCCACCCTAACAGGGGGCCCGGAGACCCAGTACTCC.

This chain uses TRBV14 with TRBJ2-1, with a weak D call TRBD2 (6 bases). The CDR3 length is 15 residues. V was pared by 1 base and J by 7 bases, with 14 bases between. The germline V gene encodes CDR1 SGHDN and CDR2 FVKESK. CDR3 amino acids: CASSQVGAGRNEQFF. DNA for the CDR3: TGTGCCAGCAGCCAAGTGGGTGCGGGAAGGAATGAGCAGTTCTTC. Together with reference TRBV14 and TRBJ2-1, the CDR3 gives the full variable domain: EAGVTQFPSHSVIEKGQTVTLRCDPISGHDNLYWYRRVMGKEIKFLLHFVKESKQDESGMPNNRFLAERTGGTYSTLKVQPAELEDSGVYFCASSQVGAGRNEQFFGPGTRLTVL.

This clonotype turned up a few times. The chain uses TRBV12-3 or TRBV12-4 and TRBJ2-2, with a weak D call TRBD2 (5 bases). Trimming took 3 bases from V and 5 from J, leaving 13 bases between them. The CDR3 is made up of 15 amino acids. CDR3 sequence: CASSFAPRGTGELFF. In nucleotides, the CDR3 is TGTGCCAGCAGTTTCGCACCTAGAGGGACCGGGGAGCTGTTTTTT.

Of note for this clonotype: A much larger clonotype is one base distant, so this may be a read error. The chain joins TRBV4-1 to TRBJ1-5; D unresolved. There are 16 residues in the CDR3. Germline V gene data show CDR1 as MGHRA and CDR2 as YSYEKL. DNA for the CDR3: TGCGCCAGCAGCCAAGTTAGGGATCTGGGCAATCCGCCCCAGGATTTT. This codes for CASSQVRDLGNPPQDF.